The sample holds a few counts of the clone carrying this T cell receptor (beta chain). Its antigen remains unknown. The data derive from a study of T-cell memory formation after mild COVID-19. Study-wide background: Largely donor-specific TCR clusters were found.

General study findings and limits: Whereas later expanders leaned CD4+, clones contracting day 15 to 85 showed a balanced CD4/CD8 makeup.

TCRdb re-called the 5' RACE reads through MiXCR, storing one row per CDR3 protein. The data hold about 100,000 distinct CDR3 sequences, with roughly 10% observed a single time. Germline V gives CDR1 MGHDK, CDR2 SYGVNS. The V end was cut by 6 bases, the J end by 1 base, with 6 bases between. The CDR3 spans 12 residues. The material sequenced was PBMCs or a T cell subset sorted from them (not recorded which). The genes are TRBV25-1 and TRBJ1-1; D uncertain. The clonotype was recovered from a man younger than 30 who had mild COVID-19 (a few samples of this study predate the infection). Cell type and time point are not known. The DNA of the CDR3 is TGTGCCAGCAGGCGAGGGAACACTGAAGCTTTCTTT. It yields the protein CASRRGNTEAFF. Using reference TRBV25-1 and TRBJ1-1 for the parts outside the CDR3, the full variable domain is EADIYQTPRYLVIGTGKKITLECSQTMGHDKMYWYQQDPGMELHLIHYSYGVNSTEKGDLSSESTVSRIRTEHFPLTLESARPSHTSQYLCASRRGNTEAFFGQGTRLTVV.